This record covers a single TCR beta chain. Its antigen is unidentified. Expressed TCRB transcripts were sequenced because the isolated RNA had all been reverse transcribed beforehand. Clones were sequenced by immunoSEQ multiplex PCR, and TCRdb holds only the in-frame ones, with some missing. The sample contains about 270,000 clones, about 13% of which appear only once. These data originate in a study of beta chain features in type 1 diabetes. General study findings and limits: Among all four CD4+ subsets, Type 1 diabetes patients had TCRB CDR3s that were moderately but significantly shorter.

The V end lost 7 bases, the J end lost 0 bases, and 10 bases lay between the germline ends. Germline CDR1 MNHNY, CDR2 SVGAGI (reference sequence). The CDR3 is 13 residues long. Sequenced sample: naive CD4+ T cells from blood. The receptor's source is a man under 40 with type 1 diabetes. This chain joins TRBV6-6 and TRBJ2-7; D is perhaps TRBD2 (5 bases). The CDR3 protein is CASTRAVSYEQYF. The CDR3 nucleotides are TGTGCCAGCACGAGGGCGGTCTCCTACGAGCAGTACTTC.